The 32 T cell receptor beta chains given below trace back to one sample, sequenced in a study of radiotherapy plus CTLA-4 blockade in lung cancer. Sequencing used immunoSEQ multiplex PCR; TCRdb keeps in-frame clones, though not all of them. This sample has some 78,000 clones, with approximately 86% found just once. The sample consisted of peripheral blood, taken from a patient treated with radiotherapy plus ipilimumab. The receptor source for this set is a human donor with non-small cell lung cancer who had a partial response to radiotherapy plus ipilimumab.

This clone has just a few counts. The chain carries TRBV7-9 and TRBJ2-2; 12 positions agree with TRBD2. This CDR3 is built from 16 residues. J lost 6 bases, V lost 3 bases, and 5 bases had no gene match. Germline CDR1 and CDR2: SEHNR and FQNEAQ (reference sequence). The CDR3, as DNA: TGTGCCAGCAGCTTGCTAGCGGGAGGGCCCTCCGGGGAGCTGTTTTTT. Its protein product is CASSLLAGGPSGELFF.

This clone has just one count. In nucleotides, the CDR3 is TGCAGCGTCTCCGGGACTAGCGGGAGTGGAGAGACCCAGTACTTC. Its translation is CSVSGTSGSGETQYF. The genes are TRBV29-1 and TRBJ2-5; 14 nucleotides line up with TRBD2. CDR3 length equals 15 residues. Trimming took 6 bases from V and 4 from J; bases not matched to a gene: 7. Per the germline V gene, CDR1 is SQVTM and CDR2 is ANQGSEA.

This clone has just one count. The J gene is TRBJ2-7, the V gene TRBV2, with D unclear. V shed 1 base and J shed 0 bases, with 10 bases lying between them. The germline CDR1 and CDR2 sequences are SNHLY and FYNNEI. The CDR3 consists of 15 residues. The DNA of the CDR3 is TGTGCCAGCAGTGAAGGTGTAGTTAGCTCCTACGAGCAGTACGTC. Protein product: CASSEGVVSSYEQYV.

This clone occurred a few times. This sequence joins TRBV6-1 and TRBJ1-5; possible D gene TRBD1, 6 bases. CDR3 length: 15 amino acids. Germline CDR1 is MNHNS and CDR2 is SASEGT. V lost 1 base to trimming and J lost 2 bases, with 9 bases between them. The CDR3 reads CASSEGGGGNQPQHF. CDR3 coding DNA: TGTGCCAGCAGTGAAGGGGGGGGCGGCAATCAGCCCCAGCATTTT.

The J gene is TRBJ1-5, the V gene TRBV27; 7 bases align to TRBD1. From germline, CDR1 is MNHEY and CDR2 SMNVEV (reference sequence). Trimming cost V 0 bases and J 3 bases; bases outside gene matches: 5. There are 16 residues in the CDR3. Here the CDR3 reads CASSLSRGLVNQPQHF. CDR3 in DNA: TGTGCCAGCAGTTTATCAAGGGGGCTCGTCAATCAGCCCCAGCATTTT.

The V and J genes are TRBV5-1 and TRBJ1-2; D is unresolved. CDR1 is SGHRS, CDR2 YFSETQ, per germline. This CDR3 has 15 amino acids. V was trimmed by 0 bases and J by 6 bases, leaving 15 bases between them. Here the CDR3 reads CASSLATPGMDGYTF. The CDR3 nucleotides read TGCGCCAGCAGCTTGGCTACCCCAGGCATGGATGGCTACACCTTC. The entire variable domain, with the rest obtained from reference TRBV5-1 and TRBJ1-2, is as follows: KAGVTQTPRYLIKTRGQQVTLSCSPISGHRSVSWYQQTPGQGLQFLFEYFSETQRNKGNFPGRFSGRQFSNSRSEMNVSTLELGDSALYLCASSLATPGMDGYTFGSGTRLTVV.

This chain links TRBV19 with TRBJ2-7; weak D call: TRBD1 (6 bases). The CDR3 is made up of 17 amino acids. The germline V gene has CDR1 LNHDA and CDR2 SQIVND (reference sequence). V was clipped by 4 bases and J by 2 bases, with 21 bases between them. CDR3 bases: TGTGCCAGTAGTACCCCGACCATGGGGACAATTACCTACGAGCAGTACTTC. Translating gives CASSTPTMGTITYEQYF.

The V call is TRBV27, the J call TRBJ2-7; TRBD2 aligns across 10 bases. From germline, CDR1 is MNHEY and CDR2 SMNVEV (reference sequence). Unmatched junction bases numbered 1, after V lost 0 bases and J lost 2 bases. The CDR3 is 15 amino acids. DNA for the CDR3: TGTGCCAGCAGTTTATCGCTAGCGGGGGCCTACGAGCAGTACTTC. Translated: CASSLSLAGAYEQYF.

The chain recombines TRBV6-1 with TRBJ1-4; D remains ambiguous. Germline values: CDR1 MNHNS, CDR2 SASEGT. The CDR3 is made up of 11 amino acids. Between the trimmed V and J ends, which lost 4 bases and 10 bases, there was a span of 7 bases. This CDR3 reads CASSVSGKLFF. For the CDR3, the DNA is TGTGCCAGCAGTGTGAGCGGAAAACTGTTTTTT.

The chain links TRBV19 to TRBJ2-6, with D unclear. Germline V CDR1 and CDR2: LNHDA, SQIVND (reference sequence). The CDR3 consists of 18 residues. V lost 3 bases and J 0 bases, leaving 15 bases between the germline ends. CDR3 in DNA: TGTGCCAGTAGTATCCGAGCGAGAGGATACTCTGGGGCCAACGTCCTGACTTTC. Its protein product is CASSIRARGYSGANVLTF.

The V and J genes are TRBV6-1 and TRBJ1-1, with D uncertain. The V end lost 8 bases, the J end lost 1 base, and 11 bases lay between the germline ends. This CDR3 spans 13 amino acids. Germline CDR1 is MNHNS and CDR2 is SASEGT. CDR3 region: CASQNWRNTEAFF. CDR3 DNA: TGTGCCAGCCAAAACTGGAGGAACACTGAAGCTTTCTTT.

The V call is TRBV30, the J call TRBJ2-5; 8 bases line up with TRBD1. With 3 bases clipped from V and 2 bases from J, the junction kept 8 bases outside the gene matches. The CDR3 sequence is 15 residues long. The germline V gene has CDR1 GTSNPN and CDR2 SVGIG (reference sequence). CDR3 bases: TGTGCCTGGAGGGCTGGGACAGGTCGACAAGAGACCCAGTACTTC. The encoded protein is CAWRAGTGRQETQYF.

This rearrangement joins TRBV19 to TRBJ1-2; no firm D call. In germline, CDR1 is LNHDA, CDR2 SQIVND (reference sequence). V was cut by 6 bases and J by 0 bases, with 11 bases left in between. This CDR3 has 14 amino acids. CDR3 amino acids: CASRKEGPNYGYTF. CDR3 nucleotide sequence: TGTGCCAGTAGAAAGGAGGGTCCTAACTATGGCTACACCTTC.

Concerning this clone itself: Sequence at one end of the junction differs from germline and may be a read error. The chain employs TRBV6-1 and TRBJ2-3; D may be TRBD1 (5 bases). Germline values: CDR1 MNHNS, CDR2 SASEGT. This CDR3 region has 11 residues. For the CDR3, the DNA is TGTGCCAGCAGTGAAGTAGGAATGGGGCGGTTT. It translates to CASSEVGMGRF.

This clone was seen once. The chain couples TRBV5-5 to TRBJ1-1; 8 nucleotides match TRBD1. There are 17 residues in the CDR3. Per the germline V gene, CDR1 is SGHKS and CDR2 is YYEKEE (reference sequence). Losses at the gene ends were 4 bases for V and 3 bases for J; bases not matched to a gene: 14. CDR3 residues: CASSLRTGRGFDTEAFF. The CDR3 DNA reads as TGTGCCAGCAGCCTACGGACAGGGCGAGGGTTCGACACTGAAGCTTTCTTT. Using reference TRBV5-5 and TRBJ1-1 for the parts outside the CDR3, the full variable domain is DAGVTQSPTHLIKTRGQQVTLRCSPISGHKSVSWYQQVLGQGPQFIFQYYEKEERGRGNFPDRFSARQFPNYSSELNVNALLLGDSALYLCASSLRTGRGFDTEAFFGQGTRLTVV.

The V gene is TRBV18, the J gene TRBJ2-3; D is uncertain. CDR3 length: 12 residues. Trimming removed 6 bases from V and 3 bases from J, with 7 bases in between. Germline V gene data show CDR1 as KGHSH and CDR2 as LQKENI. CDR3 amino acids: CASSTGTDTQYF. For the CDR3, the DNA is TGTGCCAGCTCGACTGGGACAGATACGCAGTATTTT.

The V and J genes are TRBV7-9 and TRBJ2-1; 14 bases fit TRBD2. After removal of 5 bases from V and 6 bases from J, the junction contained 9 bases not matched to a gene. The CDR3 is made up of 17 amino acids. CDR1 and CDR2 from the germline V gene are SEHNR and FQNEAQ (reference sequence). The CDR3 reads CASSPPGLAGGFNEQFF. In DNA, the CDR3 is TGTGCCAGCAGCCCCCCAGGACTAGCGGGAGGTTTCAATGAGCAGTTCTTC.

J is TRBJ2-3 and V is TRBV18; 7 bases fit TRBD2. The CDR3 spans 15 residues. V dropped 4 bases and J dropped 2; count of bases not matched to a gene: 6. CDR1 is KGHSH, CDR2 LQKENI, per germline. In DNA form, the CDR3 reads TGTGCCAGCTCACGGTCTAGCGGCCACACAGATACGCAGTATTTT. Translated, it gives CASSRSSGHTDTQYF. The full variable domain, rest sourced from reference TRBV18 and TRBJ2-3, is NAGVMQNPRHLVRRRGQEARLRCSPMKGHSHVYWYRQLPEEGLKFMVYLQKENIIDESGMPKERFSAEFPKEGPSILRIQQVVRGDSAAYFCASSRSSGHTDTQYFGPGTRLTVL.

V is TRBV29-1 and J is TRBJ2-1; TRBD2 aligns across 9 bases. This CDR3 spans 12 amino acids. Germline V lookup: CDR1 SQVTM, CDR2 ANQGSEA. V was clipped by 7 bases and J by 6 bases; unmatched bases: 4. The CDR3 region has the DNA TGCAGCGCCCTGCGGGAGGGCAATGAGCAGTTCTTC. It is translated as CSALREGNEQFF.

In its sample, this clone was seen once. This chain connects TRBV6-6 to TRBJ2-5; D might be TRBD2 (5 bases). Trimming cost V 3 bases and J 5 bases, with 10 bases left between them. CDR1 MNHNY and CDR2 SVGAGI come from the germline V gene (reference sequence). This CDR3 is built from 13 residues. The CDR3 loop reads CASSYGEKETQYF. The CDR3 DNA reads TGTGCCAGCAGTTATGGGGAGAAGGAGACCCAGTACTTC.

The sample holds a few counts of this clone. The chain couples TRBV19 to TRBJ1-1; weak D call: TRBD1 (6 bases). Trimming cost V 3 bases and J 5 bases, with 10 bases left between them. This CDR3 has 13 residues. CDR1 and CDR2 (germline): LNHDA, SQIVND (reference sequence). Here the CDR3 reads CASSIQGSTEAFF. CDR3 coding DNA: TGTGCCAGTAGTATTCAGGGGTCAACTGAAGCTTTCTTT.

The V call is TRBV15, the J call TRBJ2-7; the match to TRBD2 covers 7 bases. In germline, CDR1 is LNHNV, CDR2 YYDKDF (reference sequence). J was trimmed by 7 bases and V by 1 base; bases with no gene match: 10. The CDR3 covers 15 residues. The CDR3 coding sequence is TGTGCCACCAGCAGAGCCGGGACTACGTTAATAGAGCAGTACTTC. As protein: CATSRAGTTLIEQYF.

J is TRBJ2-1 and V is TRBV2; 9 nucleotides match TRBD2. Germline lookup yields CDR1 SNHLY and CDR2 FYNNEI. V was clipped by 5 bases and J by 3 bases; unmatched bases: 5. CDR3 length: 15 amino acids. The CDR3 DNA follows: TGTGCCAGCAGTCCAAGCGGGAGGATCTACAATGAGCAGTTCTTC. It codes for CASSPSGRIYNEQFF. Full variable domain (rest looked up from reference TRBV2 and TRBJ2-1): EPEVTQTPSHQVTQMGQEVILRCVPISNHLYFYWYRQILGQKVEFLVSFYNNEISEKSEIFDDQFSVERPDGSNFTLKIRSTKLEDSAMYFCASSPSGRIYNEQFFGPGTRLTVL.

V gene TRBV2 combines with J gene TRBJ2-3; tentatively, D is TRBD1 (6 bases). With 3 bases removed from V and 5 bases from J, the gap between germline ends came to 9 bases. The CDR3 sequence is 13 residues long. Looked up from germline, CDR1 is SNHLY and CDR2 is FYNNEI. CDR3 sequence reads: CASSDSGEDTQYF. The DNA for the CDR3 is TGTGCCAGCAGTGATTCAGGGGAAGATACGCAGTATTTT.

The chain links TRBV5-1 to TRBJ2-5; D may be TRBD1 (7 bases). The ends were cut back, 0 bases at V and 5 bases at J, with 14 bases in the middle. The CDR3 has 15 residues. The germline V gene encodes CDR1 SGHRS and CDR2 YFSETQ. CDR3: CASSLVQGGRETQYF. The DNA of the CDR3 is TGCGCCAGCAGCTTGGTCCAGGGGGGTCGGGAGACCCAGTACTTC.

The V and J genes are TRBV6-1 and TRBJ1-4, with 8 positions matching TRBD1. Germline assignment: CDR1 MNHNS and CDR2 SASEGT. This CDR3 region has 15 residues. V gave up 6 bases and J gave up 4 bases; unmatched junction bases: 7. As DNA, the CDR3 is TGTGCCAGCAGCCCCCAGGGGGCCGGTAATGAAAAACTGTTTTTT. Translating gives CASSPQGAGNEKLFF.

V usage is TRBV5-4 and J usage is TRBJ1-2; perhaps TRBD1 as D (5 bases). Germline V CDR1 and CDR2: SGHNT, YYREEE (reference sequence). CDR3 length: 16 amino acids. Trimming cost V 0 bases and J 0 bases, with 12 bases left between them. The CDR3 sequence: CASSLEWPGTNYGYTF. The DNA for the CDR3 is TGTGCCAGCAGCTTGGAGTGGCCAGGGACTAACTATGGCTACACCTTC.

The V call is TRBV18, the J call TRBJ2-2; D is possibly TRBD2 (5 bases). The CDR3 contains 13 residues. V was cut by 3 bases and J by 5 bases, with 7 bases left in between. The germline CDR1 and CDR2 sequences are KGHSH and LQKENI. Written as DNA, the CDR3 is TGTGCCAGCTCACCGGACTGGACCGGGGAGCTGTTTTTT. Its translation is CASSPDWTGELFF.

The chain is built from TRBV6-1 and TRBJ2-6; TRBD1 agrees at 8 bases. With V trimmed by 2 bases and J by 2 bases, 5 bases remained unmatched. The length of the CDR3 is 17 residues. Germline V CDR1 and CDR2: MNHNS, SASEGT. The CDR3 DNA reads as TGTGCCAGCAGTGAAAATGGACAGGGAGCTGGGGCCAACGTCCTGACTTTC. Residues: CASSENGQGAGANVLTF.

V gene TRBV19 combines with J gene TRBJ2-7; 11 positions agree with TRBD1. The CDR3 runs to 15 residues. The V and J ends lost 6 bases and 0 bases, in that order; junction bases with no gene match: 4. Germline V gene data show CDR1 as LNHDA and CDR2 as SQIVND (reference sequence). CDR3: CASRRGQGDSYEQYF. CDR3 nucleotide sequence: TGTGCCAGTAGAAGGGGACAGGGGGACTCCTACGAGCAGTACTTC.

This chain links TRBV5-4 with TRBJ1-5; D not certain. V lost 0 bases to trimming and J lost 6 bases, with 4 bases between them. The V gene's germline CDR1 is SGHNT and CDR2 YYREEE (reference sequence). The CDR3 loop spans 12 amino acids. The CDR3 loop reads CASSLVGQPQHF. The CDR3 DNA sequence: TGTGCCAGCAGCTTGGTCGGTCAGCCCCAGCATTTT.

This chain links TRBV28 with TRBJ2-4, with 7 positions matching TRBD2. The length of the CDR3 is 13 residues. Germline V gives CDR1 MDHEN, CDR2 SYDVKM. The V gene end was trimmed by 3 bases and the J gene end by 9 bases; junction bases not matched to a gene: 5. CDR3 coding DNA: TGTGCCAGCAGTTTTGGGGGGGGGAGCATTCAGTACTTC. Protein: CASSFGGGSIQYF.